The rows below give T cell receptor beta chains drawn from one sample of a study of OX40 agonist ivuxolimab in advanced cancers. This table comes from immunoSEQ multiplex PCR, and its TCRdb copy is limited to in-frame clones, with some not included. Of about 77,000 clones in the sample, around 83% were seen once. This material consisted of CD4+ or CD8+ T cells sorted from blood, taken in a trial of the OX40 agonist ivuxolimab. These receptors were taken from an adult with an advanced solid tumor such as melanoma, head and neck, liver or kidney cancer. The CDR3 runs from the conserved cysteine through the conserved F or W. Each record gives: D gene, V gene, J gene, clone size, CDR3 protein, CDR3 DNA. The D gene is left open where the match is weak. The size field is filled for only some rows; it gives once, few, many or a size class.

.	TRBV11-2	TRBJ1-3	.	CASSQRDSGNTIYF	TGTGCCAGCAGCCAGCGGGACTCTGGAAACACCATATATTTT
.	TRBV2	TRBJ1-1	.	CASSEAGWNTEAFF	TGTGCCAGCAGTGAAGCTGGGTGGAACACTGAAGCTTTCTTT
.	TRBV6-1	TRBJ1-1	.	CASSEQGTPNTEAFF	TGTGCCAGCAGTGAACAGGGGACCCCGAACACTGAAGCTTTCTTT
TRBD2	TRBV4-2	TRBJ2-4	.	CASSGLAGALAKNIQYF	TGTGCCAGCAGTGGCCTAGCGGGGGCCCTAGCCAAAAACATTCAGTACTTC
.	TRBV5-4	TRBJ2-3	.	CASSLGVGGPTDTQYF	TGTGCCAGCAGCTTGGGAGTGGGAGGACCCACAGATACGCAGTATTTT
TRBD1	TRBV7-3	TRBJ2-1	.	CASSLRRGQGSEQFF	TGTGCCAGCAGCTTAAGACGGGGACAGGGAAGTGAGCAGTTCTTC
.	TRBV6-6	TRBJ1-5	.	CASSPVRFDSNQPQHF	TGTGCCAGCAGCCCCGTCAGATTCGATAGCAATCAGCCCCAGCATTTT
TRBD1	TRBV11-1	TRBJ2-7	.	CASSLGQTYEQYF	TGTGCCAGCAGCTTGGGACAGACCTACGAGCAGTACTTC
TRBD1	TRBV9	TRBJ1-1	.	CASSRGQQWAEAFF	TGTGCCAGCTCCAGGGGACAGCAATGGGCTGAAGCTTTCTTT
.	TRBV19	TRBJ2-7	.	CASSSPWRPYEQYF	TGTGCCAGTAGTTCCCCGTGGCGCCCCTACGAGCAGTACTTC
TRBD1	TRBV4-1	TRBJ1-2	.	CASSQPGQGNYGYTF	TGCGCCAGCAGCCAGCCGGGACAGGGGAACTATGGCTACACCTTC
.	TRBV7-9	TRBJ1-4	once	CASMGEGEKLFF	TGTGCCAGCATGGGAGAAGGCGAAAAACTGTTTTTT
TRBD2	TRBV7-2	TRBJ2-1	few	CASSPSLGGYNEQFF	TGTGCCAGCAGCCCATCCCTGGGGGGGTACAATGAGCAGTTCTTC
.	TRBV6-5	TRBJ2-7	.	CASSYWGGEQYF	TGTGCCAGCAGTTACTGGGGTGGCGAGCAGTACTTC
.	TRBV6-6	TRBJ1-3	.	CASSSGGENTIYF	TGTGCCAGCAGCTCCGGAGGGGAAAACACCATATATTTT
TRBD1	TRBV10-3	TRBJ2-1	.	CAISVTGQRNEQFF	TGTGCCATCAGTGTAACGGGACAGCGCAATGAGCAGTTCTTC
TRBD1	TRBV6-5	TRBJ2-2	.	CASSSRTGNTGELFF	TGTGCCAGCAGCTCCAGGACAGGGAACACCGGGGAGCTGTTTTTT
TRBD1	TRBV28	TRBJ2-3	.	CASSLWGQGAGADTQYF	TGTGCCAGCAGTTTATGGGGACAGGGGGCAGGGGCAGATACGCAGTATTTT
.	TRBV27	TRBJ2-2	.	CASRLWTANTGELFF	TGTGCCAGCCGACTTTGGACAGCGAACACCGGGGAGCTGTTTTTT
TRBD1	TRBV11-3	TRBJ1-1	.	CASSFTGGYTEAFF	TGTGCCAGCAGCTTCACAGGGGGTTACACTGAAGCTTTCTTT
.	TRBV7-2	TRBJ1-1	.	CASSNRERTEAFF	TGTGCCAGCAGCAACAGGGAGCGGACTGAAGCTTTCTTT
TRBD1	TRBV25-1	TRBJ1-1	.	CASSAPGQGAQAFF	TGTGCCAGCAGTGCCCCGGGACAGGGGGCGCAAGCTTTCTTT
TRBD1	TRBV28	TRBJ2-3	.	CATGTGGDTQYF	TGTGCCACCGGGACAGGGGGGGATACGCAGTATTTT
TRBD1	TRBV7-2	TRBJ1-1	once	CASSPSRGRKNTEAFF	TGTGCCAGCAGCCCATCCAGGGGGAGAAAGAACACTGAAGCTTTCTTT
TRBD1	TRBV5-4	TRBJ1-1	.	CASSLDRGLTEAFF	TGTGCCAGCAGCTTGGACAGGGGGCTTACTGAAGCTTTCTTT
TRBD1	TRBV7-2	TRBJ1-5	.	CASSLAGGLGTGAQPQHF	TGTGCCAGCAGCTTAGCGGGTGGGTTAGGGACAGGGGCTCAGCCCCAGCATTTT
.	TRBV2	TRBJ1-4	.	CASRGLIATNEKLFF	TGTGCCAGCAGGGGTCTCATTGCTACTAATGAAAAACTGTTTTTT
.	TRBV19	TRBJ2-7	many	CASRGMYEQYF	TGTGCCAGTAGAGGGATGTACGAGCAGTACTTC
.	TRBV2	TRBJ1-1	few	CASTSTGTEAFF	TGTGCCAGCACCTCAACAGGGACTGAAGCTTTCTTT
TRBD1	TRBV14	TRBJ2-7	.	CASNRQGLGYEQYF	TGTGCCAGCAACCGACAGGGGTTAGGGTACGAGCAGTACTTC
TRBD1	TRBV20-1	TRBJ2-7	few	CSAQDRGEQYF	TGCAGTGCACAAGACAGGGGTGAGCAGTACTTC
TRBD1	TRBV18	TRBJ2-3	few	CASSPRPGTGRLVETDTQYF	TGTGCCAGCTCACCACGACCCGGGACAGGTCGGCTAGTGGAGACAGATACGCAGTATTTT
.	TRBV7-2	TRBJ1-1	few	CASSLWGRDPTFF	TGTGCCAGCAGCTTATGGGGGAGGGACCCAACTTTCTTT
.	TRBV19	TRBJ1-2	.	CASDGGGGYTF	TGTGCCAGTGATGGGGGCGGTGGCTACACCTTC
.	TRBV19	TRBJ2-3	.	CASTLHGGAADTQYF	TGTGCCAGTACCCTTCACGGAGGGGCGGCAGATACGCAGTATTTT
.	TRBV9	TRBJ1-2	few	CASSPPGLGYGYTF	TGTGCCAGCAGCCCCCCGGGGCTCGGCTATGGCTACACCTTC
TRBD2	TRBV5-1	TRBJ2-1	.	CASSLGLAGGPYNEQFF	TGCGCCAGCAGCTTGGGACTAGCGGGAGGCCCTTACAATGAGCAGTTCTTC
.	TRBV19	TRBJ1-1	once	CASSIQEWDPGRMNTEAFF	TGTGCCAGTAGTATACAGGAGTGGGACCCCGGTCGCATGAACACTGAAGCTTTCTTT
.	TRBV5-1	TRBJ1-5	.	CASSSEGGNQPQHF	TGCGCCAGCAGCTCGGAGGGGGGCAATCAGCCCCAGCATTTT
.	TRBV5-1	TRBJ1-1	.	CASSAGGGGNTEAFF	TGCGCCAGCAGCGCCGGAGGGGGAGGGAACACTGAAGCTTTCTTT
.	TRBV30	TRBJ2-7	once	CAWSVGYMQYF	TGTGCCTGGAGTGTAGGCTATATGCAGTACTTC
.	TRBV12-2	TRBJ2-4	.	CASRLANHENAKNIQYF	TGTGCAAGTCGCTTAGCGAACCACGAGAATGCCAAAAACATTCAGTACTTC
TRBD1	TRBV7-9	TRBJ1-4	.	CASSRGQGWEKLFF	TGTGCCAGCAGCCGAGGACAGGGTTGGGAAAAACTGTTTTTT
.	TRBV6-6	TRBJ1-5	.	CASSYDPGNSNQPQHF	TGTGCCAGCAGTTACGACCCAGGGAATAGCAATCAGCCCCAGCATTTT
TRBD1	TRBV11-2	TRBJ2-3	once	CASSSGTGQVNTQYF	TGTGCCAGCAGCTCCGGGACAGGGCAAGTAAATACGCAGTATTTT
TRBD1	TRBV5-1	TRBJ1-1	.	CASNPDRGPNTEAFF	TGCGCCAGCAACCCGGACAGGGGACCGAACACTGAAGCTTTCTTT